These 18 T cell receptor beta chains share one sample of origin, sequenced in a study of shared clonotypes between healthy human individuals. Data came from immunoSEQ multiplex PCR; TCRdb stores just in-frame clones and leaves some out. The sample has some 2,400,000 clones, more than 90% seen once. The sample comprised naive CD4+ T cells sorted from blood. Indicated subset: CD45RA+ positively selected. All receptors come from a man in his late teens or twenties in good health.

This clone was detected once. The V gene is TRBV5-1, the J gene TRBJ2-5; perhaps TRBD1 as D (5 bases). Trimming removed 4 bases from V and 6 bases from J, with 19 bases in between. The germline gives CDR1 SGHRS, CDR2 YFSETQ. This CDR3 has 15 residues. The CDR3 DNA sequence: TGCGCCAGCAGCGCAGAAAGGATGCAGGGAAAGACCCAGTACTTC. This encodes CASSAERMQGKTQYF.

As concerns this clone: This sample includes further DNA sequences coding for the same CDR3. The chain combines TRBV18 with TRBJ2-7, with 8 bases aligning to TRBD2. The CDR3 is made up of 14 amino acids. The germline CDR1 and CDR2 sequences are KGHSH and LQKENI. With 2 bases clipped from V and 2 bases from J, the junction kept 2 bases outside the gene matches. CDR3 loop: CASSPAGGPYEQYF. The CDR3 nucleotides are TGTGCCAGCTCACCAGCGGGGGGACCCTACGAGCAGTACTTC.

V gene TRBV29-1 combines with J gene TRBJ1-5; no clear D. V gave up 1 base and J gave up 0 bases, with 4 bases separating them. Germline V gene lookup returns CDR1 SQVTM and CDR2 ANQGSEA. CDR3 size: 13 residues. The CDR3 DNA is TGCAGCGTTGAAGGCGGTAGCAATCAGCCCCAGCATTTT. This encodes CSVEGGSNQPQHF.

V and J are TRBV4-3 and TRBJ2-7, with no clear D. The CDR3 loop spans 14 amino acids. Per germline, CDR1 LGHNA and CDR2 YSLEER. Trimming left V 0 bases short and J 6 bases short, with 12 bases between. CDR3 in DNA: TGCGCCAGCAGCCAAGATCTTTTAACGGCCGAGCAGTACTTC. This encodes CASSQDLLTAEQYF.

The V call is TRBV7-2, the J call TRBJ1-6; D unresolved. The length of the CDR3 is 12 residues. V lost 6 bases, J lost 7 bases, and 7 bases lay in between. Germline V gene lookup returns CDR1 SGHTA and CDR2 FQGNSA. CDR3 residues: CASRIQNSPLHF. For the CDR3, the DNA is TGTGCCAGCAGGATCCAAAATTCACCCCTCCACTTT.

V usage is TRBV5-1 and J usage is TRBJ2-3; D possibly corresponds to TRBD1 (5 bases). Per germline, CDR1 SGHRS and CDR2 YFSETQ. The CDR3 consists of 14 residues. V was cut by 0 bases and J by 6 bases, with 11 bases left in between. The CDR3 DNA follows: TGCGCCAGCAGCTTGGCAGGGCTGGGGGATACGCAGTATTTT. Residues: CASSLAGLGDTQYF. The whole variable domain, filled in from reference TRBV5-1 and TRBJ2-3, reads KAGVTQTPRYLIKTRGQQVTLSCSPISGHRSVSWYQQTPGQGLQFLFEYFSETQRNKGNFPGRFSGRQFSNSRSEMNVSTLELGDSALYLCASSLAGLGDTQYFGPGTRLTVL.

This chain joins TRBV4-1 and TRBJ2-7; D is uncertain. The CDR3 runs 15 residues. V was clipped by 1 base and J by 2 bases, with 12 bases between them. The V gene's germline CDR1 is MGHRA and CDR2 YSYEKL. The CDR3, as DNA: TGCGCCAGCAGCCAAGGCAGGCAAGGGACCTACGAGCAGTACTTC. Encoded protein: CASSQGRQGTYEQYF.

The chain recombines TRBV5-1 with TRBJ2-7, with TRBD1 identical over 7 bases. This CDR3 has 14 amino acids. Trimming cost V 0 bases and J 5 bases; bases outside gene matches: 5. Germline values: CDR1 SGHRS, CDR2 YFSETQ. In nucleotides, the CDR3 is TGCGCCAGCAGCTTGGAGGGGGCGCACGACGAGCAGTACTTC. This codes for CASSLEGAHDEQYF.

V usage is TRBV6-5 and J usage is TRBJ2-7, with 9 nucleotides matching TRBD1. V lost 5 bases, J lost 0 bases, and 5 bases stayed unmatched. This CDR3 is built from 15 residues. Germline values: CDR1 MNHEY, CDR2 SVGAGI. CDR3 sequence (DNA): TGTGCCAGCAGTACGGGACAGGGCCACTCCTACGAGCAGTACTTC. Residues: CASSTGQGHSYEQYF.

The J gene is TRBJ1-1, the V gene TRBV10-1; no reliable D call. The V and J ends lost 3 bases and 1 base respectively, with 9 bases between them. The CDR3 loop spans 14 amino acids. From germline, CDR1 is WNHNN and CDR2 SYGVQD (reference sequence). The CDR3 spells CASSEKRRNTEAFF. In DNA form, the CDR3 reads TGCGCCAGCAGTGAAAAGAGGAGGAACACTGAAGCTTTCTTT.

The rearrangement uses TRBV5-1 and TRBJ2-3; 9 bases agree with TRBD1. CDR1 and CDR2 (germline): SGHRS, YFSETQ. With 4 bases clipped from V and 2 bases from J, the junction kept 11 bases outside the gene matches. This CDR3 region has 17 residues. CDR3 bases: TGCGCCAGCAGCGTCTCGCCGGACAGGGGCTTCACAGATACGCAGTATTTT. This gives the protein CASSVSPDRGFTDTQYF.

CDR3 nucleotides: TGTGCCAGCAGTTACGATGGGGGACGGGATGGCTACACCTTC. It is translated as CASSYDGGRDGYTF. The chain links TRBV6-5 to TRBJ1-2; tentatively, D is TRBD1 (5 bases). Germline V gives CDR1 MNHEY, CDR2 SVGAGI. The CDR3 loop spans 14 amino acids. V lost 2 bases and J lost 6, with 13 bases in between.

This clone was picked up a small number of times. This chain uses TRBV10-3 with TRBJ1-4, with TRBD1 as a possible D gene (5 bases). Germline CDR1 and CDR2: ENHRY and SYGVKD. This CDR3 comprises 13 residues. The ends were cut back, 8 bases at V and 5 bases at J, with 12 bases in the middle. In DNA, the CDR3 is TGTGCCATCGGTGGACAACGGAATGAAAAACTGTTTTTT. Encoded protein: CAIGGQRNEKLFF.

The V gene is TRBV4-1, the J gene TRBJ2-7; tentatively, D is TRBD1 or TRBD2 (5 bases each). Germline V gives CDR1 MGHRA, CDR2 YSYEKL. Trimming cost V 3 bases and J 7 bases, with 19 bases left between them. The CDR3 spans 15 residues. The CDR3 coding sequence is TGCGCCAGCAGCCACCCGGGACGTGTGCCGTTGGAGCAGTACTTC. Translation: CASSHPGRVPLEQYF.

The J gene is TRBJ2-7, the V gene TRBV18, with 11 bases aligning to TRBD2. CDR1 is KGHSH and CDR2 is LQKENI in the germline V gene. Trimming cost V 6 bases and J 4 bases; bases outside gene matches: 17. The length of the CDR3 is 18 residues. The chain's CDR3 is CASSLMDRTTSGIYEQYF. The CDR3 DNA reads TGTGCCAGCTCCCTCATGGACAGGACGACTAGCGGGATTTACGAGCAGTACTTC.

J is TRBJ1-5 and V is TRBV6-6; weak D call: TRBD1 (5 bases). V dropped 7 bases and J dropped 7 bases, with 14 bases sitting between them. The CDR3 has 13 residues. Germline assignment: CDR1 MNHNY and CDR2 SVGAGI (reference sequence). In DNA, the CDR3 is TGTGCCAGCAAGAGGGAGCAGGGACAGCCCCAGCATTTT. Its translation: CASKREQGQPQHF.

This clone appeared a single time. The V gene is TRBV7-9, the J gene TRBJ2-3; TRBD2 matches at 8 bases. The germline V gene encodes CDR1 SEHNR and CDR2 FQNEAQ (reference sequence). The CDR3 has 14 residues. Germline trimming cut 5 bases from V and 6 bases from J; bases unmatched to any gene: 7. The CDR3 sequence: CASSRSGGVDTQYF. The CDR3, as DNA: TGTGCCAGCAGCCGAAGCGGGGGCGTGGATACGCAGTATTTT.

CDR3 sequence (DNA): TGTGCCAGCAGATCCCTCGGGGGGCGCGGTGAAAAACTGTTTTTT. Translated: CASRSLGGRGEKLFF. The J gene is TRBJ1-4, the V gene TRBV27; TRBD1 is a possible D gene (6 bases). CDR3 size: 15 residues. Looked up from germline, CDR1 is MNHEY and CDR2 is SMNVEV (reference sequence). V shed 6 bases and J shed 7 bases, with 18 bases lying between them. The complete variable domain, with remaining parts taken from reference TRBV27 and TRBJ1-4, reads EAQVTQNPRYLITVTGKKLTVTCSQNMNHEYMSWYRQDPGLGLRQIYYSMNVEVTDKGDVPEGYKVSRKEKRNFPLILESPSPNQTSLYFCASRSLGGRGEKLFFGSGTQLSVL.